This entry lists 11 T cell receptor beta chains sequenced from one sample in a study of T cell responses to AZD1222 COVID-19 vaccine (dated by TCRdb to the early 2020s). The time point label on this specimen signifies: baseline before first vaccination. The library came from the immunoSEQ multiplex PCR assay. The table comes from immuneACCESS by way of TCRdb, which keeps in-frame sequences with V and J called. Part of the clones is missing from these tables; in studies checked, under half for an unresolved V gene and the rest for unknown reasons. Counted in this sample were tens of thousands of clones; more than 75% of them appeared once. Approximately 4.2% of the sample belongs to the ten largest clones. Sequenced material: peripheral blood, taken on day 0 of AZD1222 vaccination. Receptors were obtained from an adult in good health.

The CDR3 bases are TGTGCCAGCAGTCCCCTTACGGCGGGGAACACTGAAGCTTTCTTT. Encoded protein: CASSPLTAGNTEAFF. The V call is TRBV27, the J call TRBJ1-1; no clear D gene. CDR3 length equals 15 residues. V shed 5 bases and J shed 1 base, with 14 bases lying between them. CDR1 is MNHEY and CDR2 is SMNVEV in the germline V gene (reference sequence).

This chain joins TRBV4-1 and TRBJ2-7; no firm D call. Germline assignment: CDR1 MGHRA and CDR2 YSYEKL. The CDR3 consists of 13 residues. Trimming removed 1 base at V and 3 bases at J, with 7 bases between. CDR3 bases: TGCGCCAGCAGCCAAGGGGAACGCTACGAGCAGTACTTC. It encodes CASSQGERYEQYF.

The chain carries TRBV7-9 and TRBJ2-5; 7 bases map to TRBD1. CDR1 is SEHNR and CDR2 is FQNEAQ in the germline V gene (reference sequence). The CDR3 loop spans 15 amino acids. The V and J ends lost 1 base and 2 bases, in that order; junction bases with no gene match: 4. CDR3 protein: CASSLEDRKQETQYF. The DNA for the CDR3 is TGTGCCAGCAGCTTAGAGGACAGGAAGCAAGAGACCCAGTACTTC. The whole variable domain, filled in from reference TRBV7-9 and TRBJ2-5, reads DTGVSQNPRHKITKRGQNVTFRCDPISEHNRLYWYRQTLGQGPEFLTYFQNEAQLEKSRLLSDRFSAERPKGSFSTLEIQRTEQGDSAMYLCASSLEDRKQETQYFGPGTRLLVL.

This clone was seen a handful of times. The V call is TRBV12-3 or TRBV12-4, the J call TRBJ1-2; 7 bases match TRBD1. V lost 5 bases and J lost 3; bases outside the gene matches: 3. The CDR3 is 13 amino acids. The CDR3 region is CASSGGQDYGYTF. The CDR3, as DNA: TGTGCCAGCAGTGGAGGACAGGACTATGGCTACACCTTC.

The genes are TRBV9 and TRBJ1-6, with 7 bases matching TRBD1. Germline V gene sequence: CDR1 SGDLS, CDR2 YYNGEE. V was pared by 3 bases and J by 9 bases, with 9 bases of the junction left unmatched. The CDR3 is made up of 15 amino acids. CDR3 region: CASSAPTGVPSPLHF. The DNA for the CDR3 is TGTGCCAGCAGCGCCCCAACAGGGGTGCCTTCACCCCTCCACTTT.

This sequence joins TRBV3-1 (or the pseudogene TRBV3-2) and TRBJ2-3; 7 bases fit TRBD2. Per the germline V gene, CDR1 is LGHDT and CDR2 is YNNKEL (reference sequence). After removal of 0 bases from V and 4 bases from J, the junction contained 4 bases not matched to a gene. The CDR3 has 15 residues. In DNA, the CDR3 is TGTGCCAGCAGCCAAGACGGCGGGAGCCCAGATACGCAGTATTTT. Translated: CASSQDGGSPDTQYF.

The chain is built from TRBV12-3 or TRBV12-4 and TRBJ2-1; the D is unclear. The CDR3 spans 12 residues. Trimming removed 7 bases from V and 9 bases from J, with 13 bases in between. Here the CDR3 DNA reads TGTGCCAGCACTCGTATCGCAACTGAGCAGTTCTTC. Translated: CASTRIATEQFF.

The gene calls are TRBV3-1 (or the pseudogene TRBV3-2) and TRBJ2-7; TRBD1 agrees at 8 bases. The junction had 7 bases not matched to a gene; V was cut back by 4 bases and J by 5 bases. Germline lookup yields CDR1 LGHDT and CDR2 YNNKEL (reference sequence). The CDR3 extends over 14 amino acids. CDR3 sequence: CASSRQGAFNEQYF. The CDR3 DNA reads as TGTGCCAGCAGCCGGCAGGGGGCGTTCAACGAGCAGTACTTC.

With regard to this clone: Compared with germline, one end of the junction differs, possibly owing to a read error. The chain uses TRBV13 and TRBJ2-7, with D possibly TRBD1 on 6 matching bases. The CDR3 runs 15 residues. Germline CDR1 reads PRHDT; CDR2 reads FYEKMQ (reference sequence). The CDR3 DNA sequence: TGTGCCAGCAGCGCCAGACAGGTTTCCTCCGACGAGCAGTACTTC. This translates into CASSARQVSSDEQYF.

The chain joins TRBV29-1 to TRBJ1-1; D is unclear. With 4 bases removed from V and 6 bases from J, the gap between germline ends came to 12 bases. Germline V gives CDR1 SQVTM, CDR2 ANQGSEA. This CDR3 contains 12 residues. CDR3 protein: CSVGGREAEAFF. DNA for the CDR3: TGCAGCGTTGGAGGAAGGGAGGCTGAAGCTTTCTTT.

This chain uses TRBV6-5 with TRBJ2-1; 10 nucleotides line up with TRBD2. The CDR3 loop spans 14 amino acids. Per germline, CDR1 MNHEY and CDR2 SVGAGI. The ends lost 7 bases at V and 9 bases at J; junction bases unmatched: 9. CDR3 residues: CASTLAGVRREQFF. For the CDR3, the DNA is TGTGCCAGCACGCTAGCGGGAGTGCGCCGTGAGCAGTTCTTC.